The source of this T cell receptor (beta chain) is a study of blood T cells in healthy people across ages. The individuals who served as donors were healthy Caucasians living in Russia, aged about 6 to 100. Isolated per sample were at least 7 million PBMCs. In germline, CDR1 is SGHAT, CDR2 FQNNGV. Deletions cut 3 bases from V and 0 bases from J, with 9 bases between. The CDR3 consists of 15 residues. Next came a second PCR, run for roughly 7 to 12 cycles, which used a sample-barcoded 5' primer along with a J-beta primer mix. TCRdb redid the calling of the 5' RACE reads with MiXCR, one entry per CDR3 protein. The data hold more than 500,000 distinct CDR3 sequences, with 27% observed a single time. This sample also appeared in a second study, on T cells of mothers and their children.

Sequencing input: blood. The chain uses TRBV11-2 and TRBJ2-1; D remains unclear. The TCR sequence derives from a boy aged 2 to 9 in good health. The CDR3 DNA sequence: TGTGCCAGCAGCTTCTCTGAGAGCTCCTACAATGAGCAGTTCTTC. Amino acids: CASSFSESSYNEQFF.